Presented here are 9 T cell receptor beta chains from one specimen sequenced in a study of blood T cells in healthy people across ages. Combining a sample-barcoded 5' primer with a J-beta primer mix, a second PCR ran for 7 to 11 cycles. TCRdb re-derived calls from the 5' RACE reads in MiXCR, one entry per CDR3 protein. Here the sample spans 600,000 or so distinct CDR3 sequences, less than 35% being singletons. The sequencing sample was made of blood. The receptors derive from a woman older than 75 in good health.

For this clonotype: This could be a read error, since a much larger clone is one nucleotide away. The rearrangement joins TRBV6-1 to TRBJ2-1, with TRBD1 matching over 7 bases. This CDR3 contains 22 residues. V gave up 4 bases and J gave up 0 bases; unmatched junction bases: 24. The germline V gene encodes CDR1 MNHNS and CDR2 SASEGT. The CDR3 DNA sequence: TGTGCCAGCAGTGGTAAGCGCGTTCCGGGACAGTTTTCCCGAAGCTCCTACAATGAGCAGTTCTTC. Its protein product is CASSGKRVPGQFSRSSYNEQFF.

This chain connects TRBV18 to TRBJ2-7; D ambiguous. Trimming took off 6 bases at V and 5 bases at J, with 20 bases between the two ends. Germline V gene lookup returns CDR1 KGHSH and CDR2 LQKENI. This CDR3 comprises 15 residues. CDR3 sequence reads: CASSPGAPLRDEQYF. CDR3 DNA: TGTGCCAGCTCTCCAGGAGCGCCGCTCCGTGACGAGCAGTACTTC. The full variable domain, in which reference TRBV18 and TRBJ2-7 provide the parts outside the CDR3, is NAGVMQNPRHLVRRRGQEARLRCSPMKGHSHVYWYRQLPEEGLKFMVYLQKENIIDESGMPKERFSAEFPKEGPSILRIQQVVRGDSAAYFCASSPGAPLRDEQYFGPGTRLTVT.

Note on this clonotype: A much larger clone differs from this one at a single base, so this may be a read error. This chain connects TRBV5-1 to TRBJ2-1; 7 bases match TRBD2. Matching the DNA end better, TRBJ2-7 makes the J call doubtful. The germline V gene encodes CDR1 SGHRS and CDR2 YFSETQ. The CDR3 consists of 15 residues. The DNA for the CDR3 is TGCGCCAGCAGCCCTGACAGCGGGGTGATCAATGAGCAGTACTTC. It codes for CASSPDSGVINEQYF.

This clonotype was detected only a few times. A much larger clone differs from this one at a single base, so this may be a read error. This CDR3 reads CASSQETSGRETQYF. The CDR3 nucleotides are TGCGCCAGCAGCCAAGAAACGTCGGGCCGAGAGACCCAGTACTTC. The chain carries TRBV4-1 and TRBJ2-5; no reliable D call. Between the trimmed V and J ends, which lost 0 bases and 4 bases, there was a span of 12 bases. This CDR3 contains 15 residues. Germline CDR1 is MGHRA and CDR2 is YSYEKL.

The chain recombines TRBV6-2 or TRBV6-3 with TRBJ1-5; D unresolved. Germline CDR1 and CDR2: MNHEY and SVGEGT. There are 11 residues in the CDR3. Trimming stripped 2 bases from V and 9 bases from J, with 5 bases between. This chain's CDR3 is CASSYPGPQHF. For the CDR3, the DNA is TGTGCCAGCAGTTACCCGGGGCCCCAGCATTTT.

The chain carries TRBV6-1 and TRBJ2-5; 8 bases match TRBD1. The CDR3 has 16 residues. Per germline, CDR1 MNHNS and CDR2 SASEGT. With V trimmed by 6 bases and J by 11 bases, 20 bases remained unmatched. CDR3 in amino acids: CASRYGAGGPSREQYF. The DNA for the CDR3 is TGTGCCAGCAGGTATGGTGCAGGGGGCCCCTCTCGGGAGCAGTACTTC.

This clonotype was recorded at least ten times. V usage is TRBV28 and J usage is TRBJ1-5; no firm D call. Looked up from germline, CDR1 is MDHEN and CDR2 is SYDVKM. V was trimmed by 6 bases and J by 2 bases, leaving 11 bases between them. The length of the CDR3 is 14 residues. The chain's CDR3 is CASSVSSGNQPQHF. The DNA for the CDR3 is TGTGCCAGCAGCGTTTCAAGCGGCAATCAGCCCCAGCATTTT.

This clonotype was observed many times. V is TRBV7-9 and J is TRBJ1-1; D is possibly TRBD1 (5 bases). Trimming stripped 5 bases from V and 5 bases from J, with 12 bases between. The CDR3 length is 13 residues. Germline lookup yields CDR1 SEHNR and CDR2 FQNEAQ (reference sequence). CDR3 DNA sequence: TGTGCCAGCAGCCCGACAGACGGGACTGAAGCTTTCTTT. This codes for CASSPTDGTEAFF.

Regarding this clonotype: Given a much more abundant clone one base away, this may be a read error. V gene TRBV27 combines with J gene TRBJ2-1; 8 bases map to TRBD1. The J call is in doubt because the DNA end fits TRBJ2-7 better. CDR3 length: 15 residues. CDR1 is MNHEY and CDR2 is SMNVEV in the germline V gene (reference sequence). The DNA for the CDR3 is TGTGCCAGCAGTTTAAGGCAGGGGGCGAGCAATGAGCAGTACTTC. Translation gives CASSLRQGASNEQYF.